This TCR beta chain was profiled in a study of cytomegalovirus exposure and HLA in healthy donors. The primer mix had 60 Vbeta and 13 Jbeta primers. TCRdb's copy holds only in-frame clones and misses some; the assay was immunoSEQ multiplex PCR. The sample lists about 180,000 clones, around 80% seen once, with 1.1% to 1.5% in the top ten. Germline CDR1 and CDR2: SGHTS and YDEGEE. The CDR3 is 12 residues long. Trimming pared 1 base from V and 9 bases from J, leaving 11 bases between. The chain joins TRBV5-8 to TRBJ2-7, with D tentatively TRBD1 (6 bases). This TCR derives from a girl between 10 and 17 years old in good health and CMV-seropositive. What was sequenced was PBMCs. The DNA of the CDR3 is TGTGCCAGCAGCTTGTACAGGGACGGGCAGTACTTC. It yields the protein CASSLYRDGQYF.